Reported below is one T cell receptor (beta chain). As yet, its antigen is unknown. These data are taken from a study of Ad26.COV2.S vaccination and SARS-CoV-2 variants. Background on the study: A COV1001 Ad26.COV2.S trial-arm participant provided the sample.

The treatment is: approximately 18 received Ad26.COV2.S at low or high dose, single or two shots; about five received placebo; per-sample allocation not given. Following the first vaccine or placebo injection, samples were taken on day 63. Boston provided a donor who was an adult aged 18-55 years. The study used a vaccine consisting of an Ad26 vector that expressed Wuhan-strain SARS-CoV-2 spike. This CDR3 comprises 15 residues. Trimming took 4 bases from V and 8 from J; bases not matched to a gene: 5. Germline V gene data show CDR1 as SGHRS and CDR2 as YFSETQ. Notes on the study in general: Substantial post-vaccination breadth of spike-specific CD8+ and CD4+ T cell responses was reported.

Clones were sequenced by immunoSEQ multiplex PCR, and TCRdb holds only the in-frame ones, with some missing. The data show a few hundred thousand clones, around 90% seen once. The TCR comes from a person aged 18-65 years who received the Ad26.COV2.S COVID-19 vaccine or a placebo. Sequenced material: peripheral blood, taken in a trial of Ad26.COV2.S vaccine versus placebo. The chain employs TRBV5-1 and TRBJ2-1, with 14 nucleotides matching TRBD2. The DNA for the CDR3 is TGCGCCAGCAGCCCCGGGACTAGCGGGAGCCATGAGCAGTTCTTC. It yields the protein CASSPGTSGSHEQFF.